Following are 27 T cell receptor beta chains from one sample sequenced in a study of PD-1 blockade in classical Hodgkin lymphoma. This sample's time point: cycle 4 day 1 (C4D1), after 6 weeks of nivolumab. Brentuximab vedotin exposure varied, and every patient relapsed after autologous stem cell transplantation. CD4+ T cells were purified from thawed PBMCs by negative selection. Generated by immunoSEQ multiplex PCR, the TCRdb table keeps only in-frame clones and is missing some. The table includes 15,000 to 20,000 clones, about 68% detected once. The specimen was CD4+ T cells from blood, collected before the fourth cycle of nivolumab. The source of these receptors is a human donor with classical Hodgkin lymphoma.

This chain connects TRBV6-1 to TRBJ2-7; a possible D gene is TRBD1 (6 bases). The V and J ends lost 11 bases and 2 bases respectively, with 19 bases between them. The CDR3 is 14 amino acids. Germline V CDR1 and CDR2: MNHNS, SASEGT. For the CDR3, the DNA is TGTGCCGGTCCCCCCCGGACAGTTCCCTACGAGCAGTACGTC. It yields the protein CAGPPRTVPYEQYV.

The chain employs TRBV5-6 and TRBJ2-1; a weak D match, TRBD2 (5 bases). CDR1 and CDR2 (germline): SGHDT, YYEEEE. Trimming shortened V by 0 bases and J by 4 bases, and 8 bases separated the two germline ends. The CDR3 is 14 amino acids. The CDR3 here is CASSLAGVYNEQFF. DNA for the CDR3: TGTGCCAGCAGCTTGGCCGGGGTATACAATGAGCAGTTCTTC.

The J gene is TRBJ2-5, the V gene TRBV5-1; 14 nucleotides line up with TRBD2. J was trimmed by 9 bases and V by 3 bases; bases with no gene match: 7. This CDR3 is built from 15 residues. Germline assignment: CDR1 SGHRS and CDR2 YFSETQ. The CDR3 DNA reads TGCGCCAGCAGCTCGATGACTAGCGGGGGGGGATCCCAGTACTTC. It yields the protein CASSSMTSGGGSQYF.

V usage is TRBV7-2 and J usage is TRBJ2-1; possible D gene TRBD2, 5 bases. The CDR3 contains 15 residues. The germline V and J ends were trimmed by 1 base and 0 bases, with 7 bases remaining between them. Germline assignment: CDR1 SGHTA and CDR2 FQGNSA. CDR3 loop: CASSLERGSYNEQFF. The CDR3 nucleotides read TGTGCCAGCAGCTTAGAACGGGGCTCCTACAATGAGCAGTTCTTC.

The genes are TRBV2 and TRBJ2-1, with TRBD2 identical over 8 bases. Unmatched junction bases numbered 13, after V lost 4 bases and J lost 5 bases. This CDR3 is built from 17 residues. The germline gives CDR1 SNHLY, CDR2 FYNNEI. CDR3 amino acids: CASSARKAGVGHNEQFF. The CDR3 coding sequence is TGTGCCAGCAGTGCGCGGAAAGCGGGAGTCGGCCACAATGAGCAGTTCTTC.

The J gene is TRBJ1-1, the V gene TRBV28, with unresolved D. V gave up 7 bases and J gave up 11 bases, with 23 bases separating them. The germline gives CDR1 MDHEN, CDR2 SYDVKM. The CDR3 runs 14 residues. In DNA, the CDR3 is TGTGCCAGCACCAAAACCGGGCGGGAAGGGAGCGCTTTCTTT. Translation gives CASTKTGREGSAFF.

This chain uses TRBV5-1 with TRBJ2-3, with a weak D call TRBD1 (5 bases). Trimming pared 0 bases from V and 0 bases from J, leaving 11 bases between. The CDR3 contains 16 residues. CDR1 is SGHRS, CDR2 YFSETQ, per germline. CDR3 residues: CASSLALSGSTDTQYF. In nucleotides, the CDR3 is TGCGCCAGCAGCTTGGCCTTGTCAGGGAGCACAGATACGCAGTATTTT. The full variable domain, rest sourced from reference TRBV5-1 and TRBJ2-3, is KAGVTQTPRYLIKTRGQQVTLSCSPISGHRSVSWYQQTPGQGLQFLFEYFSETQRNKGNFPGRFSGRQFSNSRSEMNVSTLELGDSALYLCASSLALSGSTDTQYFGPGTRLTVL.

CDR3 in DNA: TGTGCCAGCAGTGAAGTCGCGCTGGGATCACCCCTCCACTTT. This gives the protein CASSEVALGSPLHF. This chain uses TRBV6-1 with TRBJ1-6, with no clear D. V lost 1 base and J 10 bases, leaving 11 bases between the germline ends. Germline values: CDR1 MNHNS, CDR2 SASEGT. This CDR3 comprises 14 residues.

The chain links TRBV7-8 to TRBJ1-3; weak D call: TRBD1 (5 bases). CDR1 is SGHVS and CDR2 is FQNEAQ in the germline V gene. The CDR3 totals 16 residues. The V end lost 2 bases, the J end lost 4 bases, and 15 bases lay between the germline ends. CDR3 sequence: CASSLRDSVKGNTIYF. The CDR3 DNA follows: TGTGCCAGCAGCTTACGGGACTCGGTTAAAGGAAACACCATATATTTT.

This chain uses TRBV10-1 with TRBJ2-3; D might be TRBD2 (5 bases). The CDR3 has 15 amino acids. Germline V gives CDR1 WNHNN, CDR2 SYGVQD (reference sequence). Trimming pared 3 bases from V and 1 base from J, leaving 11 bases between. For the CDR3, the DNA is TGCGCCAGCAGTGATACTGAGGGTGGCACAGATACGCAGTATTTT. Translated: CASSDTEGGTDTQYF.

V and J are TRBV5-8 and TRBJ2-3; TRBD2 matches 10 bases. In germline, CDR1 is SGHTS, CDR2 YDEGEE. The length of the CDR3 is 15 residues. The V and J ends lost 4 bases and 8 bases, in that order; junction bases with no gene match: 10. The CDR3 sequence is CASSPSSGSWTTQYF. The DNA of the CDR3 is TGTGCCAGCAGCCCATCTAGCGGGAGTTGGACTACGCAGTATTTT.

The rearrangement uses TRBV7-9 and TRBJ2-2, with TRBD2 matching 8 bases. This CDR3 comprises 16 residues. Unmatched junction bases numbered 4, after V lost 3 bases and J lost 1 base. The germline CDR1 and CDR2 sequences are SEHNR and FQNEAQ (reference sequence). The chain's CDR3 is CASSFPAGGNTGELFF. CDR3 DNA sequence: TGTGCCAGCAGCTTCCCGGCGGGAGGGAACACCGGGGAGCTGTTTTTT.

This chain connects TRBV28 to TRBJ1-1; D ambiguous. V was pared by 11 bases and J by 1 base, with 11 bases between. There are 12 residues in the CDR3. Germline CDR1 is MDHEN and CDR2 is SYDVKM. As DNA, the CDR3 is TGTGCCTCCGGACGGAAGAACACTGAAGCTTTCTTT. Translated, it gives CASGRKNTEAFF. The whole variable domain, filled in from reference TRBV28 and TRBJ1-1, reads DVKVTQSSRYLVKRTGEKVFLECVQDMDHENMFWYRQDPGLGLRLIYFSYDVKMKEKGDIPEGYSVSREKKERFSLILESASTNQTSMYLCASGRKNTEAFFGQGTRLTVV.

The chain uses TRBV11-2 and TRBJ2-1; tentative D call: TRBD2 (6 bases). This CDR3 comprises 14 residues. CDR1 SGHAT and CDR2 FQNNGV come from the germline V gene. V was pared by 1 base and J by 5 bases, with 9 bases between. The CDR3 DNA sequence: TGTGCCAGCAGCTTAGTAGGGAGGAACAATGAGCAGTTCTTC. Protein: CASSLVGRNNEQFF.

In this sample, this clone turned up once. This chain joins TRBV11-2 and TRBJ2-7, with 7 positions matching TRBD2. CDR1 SGHAT and CDR2 FQNNGV come from the germline V gene. This CDR3 spans 15 amino acids. V shed 2 bases and J 0 bases; nucleotides not matched to a gene: 4. DNA of the CDR3: TGTGCCAGCAGCTTATGGGGGGGGACCTCCTACGAGCAGTACTTC. This codes for CASSLWGGTSYEQYF.

V gene TRBV28 combines with J gene TRBJ2-1; 9 bases are shared with TRBD2. Germline values: CDR1 MDHEN, CDR2 SYDVKM. The CDR3 spans 15 residues. V was clipped by 5 bases and J by 4 bases; unmatched bases: 6. In DNA, the CDR3 is TGTGCCAGCAGTGTTTCTAGCGGGGCTTACAATGAGCAGTTCTTC. It encodes CASSVSSGAYNEQFF.

V gene TRBV19 combines with J gene TRBJ1-1; D is uncertain. CDR1 and CDR2 (germline): LNHDA, SQIVND (reference sequence). The CDR3 totals 14 residues. Between the trimmed V and J ends, which lost 3 bases and 1 base, there was a span of 9 bases. CDR3 sequence: CASSIRAGNTEAFF. In DNA form, the CDR3 reads TGTGCCAGTAGTATTAGGGCGGGGAACACTGAAGCTTTCTTT.

The chain couples TRBV5-1 to TRBJ2-3; perhaps TRBD1 as D (5 bases). The germline CDR1 and CDR2 sequences are SGHRS and YFSETQ. This CDR3 contains 15 residues. The ends were cut back, 2 bases at V and 0 bases at J, with 10 bases in the middle. CDR3 in DNA: TGCGCCAGCAGCTTATATGACAGTAGCACAGATACGCAGTATTTT. Encoded protein: CASSLYDSSTDTQYF.

This clone was detected only once. The chain joins TRBV5-1 to TRBJ2-7; 14 bases line up with TRBD2. CDR1 is SGHRS, CDR2 YFSETQ, per germline. This CDR3 contains 18 residues. Losses at the gene ends were 2 bases for V and 0 bases for J; bases not matched to a gene: 7. The CDR3 DNA reads as TGCGCCAGCAGCTTCGGACTAGCGGGGGGAGTAAGCTCCTACGAGCAGTACTTC. The encoded protein is CASSFGLAGGVSSYEQYF.

A single count supports this clone. The chain uses TRBV28 and TRBJ1-4; perhaps TRBD1 as D (6 bases). The CDR3 covers 18 residues. Trimming removed 4 bases at V and 7 bases at J, with 25 bases between. Germline V CDR1 and CDR2: MDHEN, SYDVKM. In nucleotides, the CDR3 is TGTGCCAGCAGTTCCTTACAGGGTTGGTTAATCATGGGTGAAAAACTGTTTTTT. It is translated as CASSSLQGWLIMGEKLFF.

The chain couples TRBV12-2 to TRBJ1-1. TRBV12-2 is deemed a pseudogene. The CDR3 sequence is 18 residues long. DNA of the CDR3: TGTGCAAGTCGCTTAGCTCTCGGGGAGTTCAAACCTAACACTGAAGCTTTCTTT. Translated, it gives CASRLALGEFKPNTEAFF.

The genes are TRBV6-5 and TRBJ2-7; 10 bases match TRBD2. V trimming: 2 bases; J trimming: 9 bases; junction bases outside the gene matches: 7. Germline V gene lookup returns CDR1 MNHEY and CDR2 SVGAGI. The CDR3 runs to 14 residues. CDR3 amino acids: CASSYSLAGAGQYF. In DNA form, the CDR3 reads TGTGCCAGCAGTTACAGCCTAGCGGGAGCAGGGCAGTACTTC.

CDR3 sequence (DNA): TGTGCCAGCAGCCTAGACAGGGGGCGAGGCACAGATACGCAGTATTTT. Protein sequence: CASSLDRGRGTDTQYF. This sequence joins TRBV6-6 and TRBJ2-3; TRBD1 matches 10 bases. Germline lookup yields CDR1 MNHNY and CDR2 SVGAGI (reference sequence). The CDR3 spans 16 residues. Germline trimming cut 6 bases from V and 1 base from J; bases unmatched to any gene: 7.

V usage is TRBV6-5 and J usage is TRBJ1-2; D is perhaps TRBD1 (5 bases). CDR1 is MNHEY, CDR2 SVGAGI, per germline. The V end lost 2 bases, the J end lost 4 bases, and 11 bases lay between the germline ends. The CDR3 has 14 residues. The CDR3 protein is CASSYDGAGYGYTF. CDR3 DNA sequence: TGTGCCAGCAGTTACGACGGGGCTGGCTATGGCTACACCTTC.

The chain recombines TRBV10-2 with TRBJ2-2; D may be TRBD2 (6 bases). Trimming stripped 7 bases from V and 4 bases from J, with 19 bases between. CDR1 WSHSY and CDR2 SAAADI come from the germline V gene. The CDR3 contains 16 residues. CDR3 protein: CASTSLLARATGELFF. CDR3 in DNA: TGCGCCAGCACGTCTCTTCTAGCGAGGGCCACCGGGGAGCTGTTTTTT.

The J gene is TRBJ2-1, the V gene TRBV30; TRBD2 matches at 7 bases. The CDR3 is 16 amino acids. CDR1 and CDR2 from the germline V gene are GTSNPN and SVGIG (reference sequence). The V gene end was trimmed by 0 bases and the J gene end by 0 bases; junction bases not matched to a gene: 5. Here the CDR3 reads CAWSVRAGVSYNEQFF. Here the CDR3 DNA reads TGTGCCTGGAGTGTACGGGCGGGGGTCTCCTACAATGAGCAGTTCTTC.

This clone has just a few counts. This chain connects TRBV29-1 to TRBJ1-2; D call uncertain. This CDR3 comprises 11 residues. V was cut by 7 bases and J by 3 bases, with 9 bases left in between. The V gene's germline CDR1 is SQVTM and CDR2 ANQGSEA. This CDR3 reads CSASTDYGYTF. The CDR3 bases are TGCAGCGCATCGACGGACTATGGCTACACCTTC.